This TCR beta chain was recovered during a study of CD8+ T cells in alopecia areata. As the sequencing template, cDNA was produced by extracting RNA and reverse transcribing it. Assay used: immunoSEQ multiplex PCR; TCRdb lists only in-frame clones, some missing. The sample records around 150,000 clones, around three fifths being singletons. As regards this clone: What it binds is not known.

Broader study findings: Treatment with tofacitinib significantly lowered scalp clonality and reduced expanded CD8+ clones among the top 100.

Treatment meaning: oral pan-JAK inhibitor, 5-10 mg twice daily. This CDR3 is 14 amino acids long. Per the germline V gene, CDR1 is SGDLS and CDR2 is YYNGEE. Trimming left V 0 bases short and J 6 bases short, with 9 bases between. Sequences were derived from CD4+ T cells sorted from blood, sampled at week 4, from a patient treated with tofacitinib. The sequence was collected from a human donor with alopecia areata. The rearrangement joins TRBV9 to TRBJ2-2; D is unclear. The CDR3 reads CASSVEGLAGELFF. DNA of the CDR3: TGTGCCAGCAGCGTAGAAGGGCTTGCCGGGGAGCTGTTTTTT.